Sequencing of this T cell receptor (beta chain) was carried out in a study of beta chain features in type 1 diabetes. Expressed TCRB transcripts were sequenced because the entire RNA isolate underwent reverse transcription. The data were produced by immunoSEQ multiplex PCR, yet TCRdb's version contains in-frame clones alone and is incomplete. Among under 300,000 clones listed, 24% were seen once. Comments on this clone: The antigen is unknown.

Study-wide findings and caveats: For patients and controls alike, PCR might favor shorter templates to the same degree. Researchers report that Type 1 diabetes patients had moderately but significantly shorter TCRB CDR3s across all four CD4+ subsets. Patients' naive, central memory and Treg TCRB repertoires seemed closer to one another than those of healthy donors. Among type 1 diabetes patients, VDJ junctions had fewer insertions and more deletions.

Researchers reported sorting CD4+ naive, central memory, regulatory and stem cell-like memory cells via CD45RO/CCR7/CD25/CD127/CD95/CD27. This receptor was obtained from a woman in her twenties or thirties with type 1 diabetes. Sequenced: naive CD4+ T cells from blood.

CDR3 nucleotide sequence: TGTGCCAGCAGCCAGGACACACGCACAGATACGCAGTATTTT. Translation: CASSQDTRTDTQYF. The rearrangement links TRBV11-3 to TRBJ2-3, with D possibly matching TRBD1 (5 bases). Between the trimmed V and J ends, which lost 5 bases and 1 base, there was a span of 10 bases. Germline V gives CDR1 SGHNT, CDR2 YENEEA. This CDR3 comprises 14 residues.